Below, one T cell receptor beta chain is given with its context. The target antigen is unknown. The germline V and J ends were trimmed by 3 bases and 2 bases, with 10 bases remaining between them. This CDR3 has 15 amino acids. Germline CDR1 and CDR2: MNHEY and SMNVEV (reference sequence). The entirety of the isolated RNA underwent reverse transcription, so expressed TCRB transcripts were sequenced. Repertoires were generated with immunoSEQ multiplex PCR, while TCRdb's copy carries only in-frame clones and drops some. The sample includes around 400,000 clones, around 16% of them seen just once. The data were taken from a study of beta chain features in type 1 diabetes. Whole-study findings and limits: More deletions and fewer insertions at VDJ junctions were seen in type 1 diabetes patients.

Sequencing input: naive CD4+ T cells from blood. The chain joins TRBV27 to TRBJ2-2; weak D call: TRBD1 (6 bases). The origin of this receptor is a young woman in good health. CDR3 DNA sequence: TGTGCCAGCAGTTTCGACAGGTTAAACACCGGGGAGCTGTTTTTT. This sequence encodes CASSFDRLNTGELFF.